The entry below describes one T cell receptor beta chain. There is no known antigen for this receptor. Within one base of it there is no much larger clone, and no base qualities were kept. The CDR3 contains 12 residues, cysteine and phenylalanine counted. The retained sequence is limited to the CDR3, 36 bases, with the frame set at the first base. The junction shows trimming of 4 bases on V and 11 bases on J, plus 14 bases between the germline ends. From a lookup of the germline V gene, CDR1 and CDR2 are SGHTA and FQGNSA. Donors were 39 systemically healthy Caucasian individuals from Russia aged roughly 6 to 95 years. Approximately 9.3 milliliters of peripheral blood were collected from each donor into EDTA-treated Vacutainer tubes. Ficoll-Paque density-gradient centrifugation was used to isolate PBMCs, with at least 6.5 million per sample. Total RNA was extracted from PBMCs with Trizol reagent, with at least 5.5 micrograms obtained per sample. For every donor, flow cytometry on a PBMC aliquot measured the percentage of naive CD45RAhigh/CD27high T cells.

This sample is part of a study of blood T cells in healthy people across ages (dated by TCRdb to the mid-2010s). For context, the study as a whole: In model experiments, template switching captured about one uniquely barcoded TCR beta cDNA molecule for every two T cells. Using the same blood draw, the study looked at two additional independent replicas of 1 million unique cDNA reads for two donors, one aged 18 to 30 and the other aged 80 or older. To avoid experimental bias, donors of different ages were distributed randomly across sequencing lanes. To track age-related changes in TCR beta repertoire diversity, the study relied on deep sequencing normalized with unique cDNA molecular identifiers. Donors were grouped into four age groups: young (average about 15 years), middle-aged (over 35), aged (around 60) and long-lived (approximately 78). The paper as a whole reports these results and caveats: Observed TCR beta diversity per million T cells fell roughly linearly with age, and a significant reduction was already apparent by age around 39. Compared with the aged group, more naive CD4+ T cells, fewer expanded clones and increased TCR diversity were shown by the long-lived group, suggesting age selection. Since profiling was done on bulk unsorted PBMCs, naive and antigen-experienced compartments could not be conclusively compared. Estimates of total diversity from one million sequenced T cells were regarded as lower bounds and underestimates. A strong correlation was found between observed TCR beta diversity and the percentage of naive T cells measured by flow cytometry. Because the CMV infection status of the donors was unknown, age-related changes in expanded clonotypes may potentially have been confounded.

Library creation used 5' RACE. TCRdb shows the sequencer as Illumina HiSeq 2500. A second PCR of 7 to 11 cycles was performed with a sample-barcoded 5' primer and a J-beta primer mix. A template-switch 5' adaptor carrying 12 random nucleotides introduced a unique molecular identifier onto each TCR beta cDNA molecule. Each sample yielded at least 3 million CDR3-containing paired-end reads. First-strand cDNA was synthesized from all RNA with the Mint cDNA synthesis kit, primed by a TRBC-specific oligonucleotide. Following uracil-DNA glycosylase treatment, a first 18-cycle PCR with universal primers M1SS and BC2_uni_R was performed on all cDNA. The authors processed their data as follows. Normalization of each sample was performed by random selection of 1 million high-quality reads, each carrying a distinct molecular identifier. Reads with shared molecular identifiers were discarded instead of being binned into consensus sequences. MiTCR, set to a Q25 quality threshold and the strictest error-elimination algorithm, was used for CDR3 identification, clonotype clustering and error correction. Lower-bound total TCR beta diversity was estimated with a nonparametric unseen species model using Euler transformation. In TCRdb, the public reads were trimmed at Q25 with fastp and aligned with MiXCR, with productive beta chains retained. Every entry covers one CDR3 protein and lists the most common genes and DNA from its rows. The authors' filters were not applied to this entry. For this sample there are roughly 860,000 distinct CDR3 sequences; around two thirds appear just once. The top ten hold 25% to 35% of the sample.

Input material: blood. The receptor was derived from a man younger than 45 in good health. In this chain, TRBV7-2 is recombined with TRBJ2-5; there is no confident call for the D gene. The CDR3 region: CASSSNVVKQYF. The nucleotide sequence is given as TGTGCCAGCAGCTCAAATGTGGTCAAGCAGTACTTC.